This TCR beta chain was captured in a study of blood T cells in healthy people across ages. On this clonotype: Its specificity is not known.

Points from the study as a whole: The authors considered diversity estimates from one million T cells to be underestimates.

The second PCR ran about 6 to 12 cycles with a sample-barcoded 5' primer and J-beta primers. TCRdb recomputed calls from the 5' RACE reads with MiXCR, one row per CDR3 protein. Altogether 500,000 to 600,000 distinct CDR3 sequences are present, roughly a quarter being singletons, with the ten largest covering approximately 17%. Germline V gene lookup returns CDR1 MNHNY and CDR2 SVGAGI (reference sequence). The CDR3 is made up of 15 amino acids. Trimming cost V 7 bases and J 5 bases; bases outside gene matches: 14. The chain joins TRBV6-6 to TRBJ2-7; 7 bases are shared with TRBD1. Sequencing was done on a sample of blood. This TCR derives from a woman between 70 and 85 years old in good health. CDR3 protein: CASIPNRDSRHEQYF. CDR3 nucleotides: TGTGCCAGCATTCCAAACCGGGACAGCAGACACGAGCAGTACTTC.